These 20 T cell receptor beta chains were all obtained from the same sample, sequenced in a study of blood T cell repertoires in COVID-19. Repertoires were generated with immunoSEQ multiplex PCR, while TCRdb's copy carries only in-frame clones and drops some. The sample has about 300,000 clones; 85% are singletons. The specimen was PBMCs or T cells enriched from blood (not recorded which). All receptors come from a woman aged 25 to 39 who had been exposed to COVID-19.

This chain joins TRBV5-8 and TRBJ2-1; 9 bases agree with TRBD1. The V and J ends lost 1 base and 5 bases, in that order; junction bases with no gene match: 4. CDR1 and CDR2 from the germline V gene are SGHTS and YDEGEE. The CDR3 length is 15 residues. Here the CDR3 reads CASSLPGQGHNEQFF. The DNA for the CDR3 is TGTGCCAGCAGCTTGCCGGGACAGGGCCACAATGAGCAGTTCTTC.

The chain has TRBV5-5 and TRBJ2-2; tentatively, D is TRBD2 (5 bases). V lost 0 bases to trimming and J lost 4 bases, with 16 bases between them. The CDR3 extends over 17 amino acids. Germline-derived CDR1 and CDR2 are SGHKS and YYEKEE (reference sequence). CDR3 coding DNA: TGTGCCAGCAGCTTGGCCGGACTCGCTTCCCCCACCGGGGAGCTGTTTTTT. It codes for CASSLAGLASPTGELFF.

The sample holds a few counts of this clone. The CDR3 DNA follows: TGTGCCACCAGAGGGGGACCCAACTATGGCTACACCTTC. It yields the protein CATRGGPNYGYTF. The genes are TRBV27 and TRBJ1-2; D is possibly TRBD1 (6 bases). Trimming cost V 10 bases and J 2 bases, with 14 bases left between them. The CDR3 sequence is 13 residues long. CDR1 MNHEY and CDR2 SMNVEV come from the germline V gene (reference sequence).

This sequence joins TRBV5-1 and TRBJ2-3; TRBD2 matches at 11 bases. The CDR3 is made up of 15 amino acids. Germline lookup yields CDR1 SGHRS and CDR2 YFSETQ. The V gene end was trimmed by 2 bases and the J gene end by 3 bases; junction bases not matched to a gene: 2. This chain's CDR3 is CASSFSGGATDTQYF. The CDR3 region has the DNA TGCGCCAGCAGCTTTAGCGGGGGGGCAACAGATACGCAGTATTTT. Based on the CDR3 plus reference TRBV5-1 and TRBJ2-3, the full variable domain is KAGVTQTPRYLIKTRGQQVTLSCSPISGHRSVSWYQQTPGQGLQFLFEYFSETQRNKGNFPGRFSGRQFSNSRSEMNVSTLELGDSALYLCASSFSGGATDTQYFGPGTRLTVL.

This sequence joins TRBV5-1 and TRBJ2-3, with D perhaps matching TRBD2 (6 bases). There are 17 residues in the CDR3. V shed 1 base and J shed 2 bases, with 17 bases lying between them. The germline CDR1 and CDR2 sequences are SGHRS and YFSETQ. CDR3 loop: CASSLITRAGYTDTQYF. The DNA for the CDR3 is TGCGCCAGCAGCTTGATTACTAGGGCGGGGTACACAGATACGCAGTATTTT. Full variable domain (missing parts from reference TRBV5-1 and TRBJ2-3): KAGVTQTPRYLIKTRGQQVTLSCSPISGHRSVSWYQQTPGQGLQFLFEYFSETQRNKGNFPGRFSGRQFSNSRSEMNVSTLELGDSALYLCASSLITRAGYTDTQYFGPGTRLTVL.

V is TRBV7-3 and J is TRBJ2-1, with TRBD2 as a possible D gene (6 bases). This CDR3 has 15 residues. Per germline, CDR1 SGHTA and CDR2 FQGTGA. V dropped 7 bases and J dropped 0 bases, with 13 bases sitting between them. CDR3 sequence (DNA): TGTGCCAGCAAGTTTGACGGGAGCTCCTACAATGAGCAGTTCTTC. This codes for CASKFDGSSYNEQFF.

The chain couples TRBV28 to TRBJ1-3; a weak D match, TRBD1 (5 bases). Germline CDR1 is MDHEN and CDR2 is SYDVKM. The CDR3 is 14 residues long. V was pared by 4 bases and J by 9 bases, with 16 bases between. CDR3 sequence (DNA): TGTGCCAGCAGTTCTGGCAGGGAGGAGAGCACCATATATTTT. As protein: CASSSGREESTIYF.

The V gene is TRBV23-1, the J gene TRBJ1-4, with D perhaps matching TRBD1 (5 bases). TRBV23-1 is an ORF, with its function uncertain. Between the trimmed V and J ends, which lost 9 bases and 7 bases, there was a span of 15 bases. The CDR3 is made up of 13 amino acids. CDR3 nucleotide sequence: TGCGCCAGGATCAGGGTCGCGGTTGAAAAACTGTTTTTT. This codes for CARIRVAVEKLFF.

The J gene is TRBJ2-1, the V gene TRBV28; D unclear. This CDR3 has 12 residues. CDR1 MDHEN and CDR2 SYDVKM come from the germline V gene. Trimming took 10 bases from V and 8 from J, leaving 15 bases between them. The CDR3 reads CAIPPESDEQFF. CDR3 sequence (DNA): TGTGCCATCCCCCCCGAGAGCGATGAGCAGTTCTTC.

The chain employs TRBV4-1 and TRBJ2-1, with TRBD2 matching 10 bases. This CDR3 is built from 17 residues. The V segment lost 1 base and the J segment 5 bases; nucleotides outside the gene matches: 8. CDR1 and CDR2 (germline): MGHRA, YSYEKL. CDR3 loop: CASSQGMRTSGDNEQFF. CDR3 bases: TGCGCCAGCAGCCAAGGCATGAGGACTAGCGGAGACAATGAGCAGTTCTTC.

This sequence joins TRBV7-9 and TRBJ1-6, with 9 bases lining up with TRBD1. V lost 5 bases to trimming and J lost 6 bases; unmatched junction nucleotides: 5. The CDR3 is 15 residues long. Germline V CDR1 and CDR2: SEHNR, FQNEAQ (reference sequence). The CDR3: CASSHRDRVNSPLHF. As DNA, the CDR3 is TGTGCCAGCAGCCATCGGGACAGGGTTAATTCACCCCTCCACTTT.

V and J are TRBV27 and TRBJ1-1; perhaps TRBD1 as D (5 bases). Trimming cost V 2 bases and J 9 bases, with 10 bases left between them. The CDR3 loop spans 12 amino acids. Per the germline V gene, CDR1 is MNHEY and CDR2 is SMNVEV (reference sequence). DNA for the CDR3: TGTGCCAGCAGTTTACAGGAGGGGAAAGCTTTCTTT. Translated: CASSLQEGKAFF.

V gene TRBV7-2 combines with J gene TRBJ2-1, with D possibly matching TRBD1 (5 bases). The germline V gene encodes CDR1 SGHTA and CDR2 FQGNSA. This CDR3 is built from 13 residues. Trimming pared 6 bases from V and 6 bases from J, leaving 12 bases between. CDR3 sequence: CASRTVGANEQFF. In DNA, the CDR3 is TGTGCCAGCAGGACTGTAGGGGCCAATGAGCAGTTCTTC.

As concerns this clone: This same CDR3 is encoded by further DNA sequences in the sample. This chain connects TRBV19 to TRBJ1-1; D ambiguous. The V end was cut by 2 bases, the J end by 1 base, with 5 bases between. This CDR3 has 13 amino acids. Per the germline V gene, CDR1 is LNHDA and CDR2 is SQIVND (reference sequence). The CDR3 bases are TGTGCCAGTAGTATAACAGAGAACACTGAAGCTTTCTTT. Protein: CASSITENTEAFF.

The rearrangement links TRBV11-2 to TRBJ1-2; TRBD1 is a possible D gene (5 bases). The CDR3 has 14 residues. Per the germline V gene, CDR1 is SGHAT and CDR2 is FQNNGV. V was pared by 5 bases and J by 3 bases, with 13 bases between. The CDR3 nucleotides read TGTGCCAGCAGCCCCGGCGGGGGTTACTATGGCTACACCTTC. Translation: CASSPGGGYYGYTF. Variable domain in full (rest from reference TRBV11-2 and TRBJ1-2): EAGVAQSPRYKIIEKRQSVAFWCNPISGHATLYWYQQILGQGPKLLIQFQNNGVVDDSQLPKDRFSAERLKGVDSTLKIQPAKLEDSAVYLCASSPGGGYYGYTFGSGTRLTVV.

This clone was seen once. This sequence joins TRBV5-8 and TRBJ1-1; D gene ambiguous. The V gene's germline CDR1 is SGHTS and CDR2 YDEGEE. Trimming removed 1 base from V and 0 bases from J, with 10 bases in between. The CDR3 consists of 15 residues. The CDR3 region is CASSLSTGMNTEAFF. The CDR3 coding sequence is TGTGCCAGCAGCTTGTCAACGGGAATGAACACTGAAGCTTTCTTT.

The chain is built from TRBV9 and TRBJ2-7; 8 nucleotides agree with TRBD2. Germline V gene sequence: CDR1 SGDLS, CDR2 YYNGEE. The junction had 12 bases not matched to a gene; V was cut back by 1 base and J by 6 bases. This CDR3 has 16 residues. CDR3 nucleotides: TGTGCCAGCAGCGTATCTACGGGGGGGCAGTATCCCGAGCAGTACTTC. Translated: CASSVSTGGQYPEQYF.

The chain couples TRBV28 to TRBJ2-7; D gene ambiguous. CDR3 length equals 12 residues. The germline gives CDR1 MDHEN, CDR2 SYDVKM. The V end was cut by 8 bases, the J end by 2 bases, with 10 bases between. CDR3 loop: CASGQKAYEQYF. CDR3 in DNA: TGTGCCAGCGGCCAGAAAGCCTACGAGCAGTACTTC.

The chain combines TRBV5-1 with TRBJ1-2; 8 bases match TRBD1. Germline CDR1 reads SGHRS; CDR2 reads YFSETQ. The junction had 8 bases not matched to a gene; V was cut back by 0 bases and J by 7 bases. The CDR3 runs 15 residues. The CDR3 DNA reads TGCGCCAGCAGCTTGGGAGGACAGGGAAACCGTGGCTACACCTTC. This codes for CASSLGGQGNRGYTF.

The chain carries TRBV10-1 and TRBJ2-7, with TRBD1 matching over 9 bases. The CDR3 has 14 amino acids. CDR1 and CDR2 (germline): WNHNN, SYGVQD (reference sequence). The V gene end was trimmed by 9 bases and the J gene end by 7 bases; junction bases not matched to a gene: 13. CDR3 in DNA: TGCGCCAGTGAGGGGGACAGGGATTCGGAAGAGCAGTACTTC. This codes for CASEGDRDSEEQYF.